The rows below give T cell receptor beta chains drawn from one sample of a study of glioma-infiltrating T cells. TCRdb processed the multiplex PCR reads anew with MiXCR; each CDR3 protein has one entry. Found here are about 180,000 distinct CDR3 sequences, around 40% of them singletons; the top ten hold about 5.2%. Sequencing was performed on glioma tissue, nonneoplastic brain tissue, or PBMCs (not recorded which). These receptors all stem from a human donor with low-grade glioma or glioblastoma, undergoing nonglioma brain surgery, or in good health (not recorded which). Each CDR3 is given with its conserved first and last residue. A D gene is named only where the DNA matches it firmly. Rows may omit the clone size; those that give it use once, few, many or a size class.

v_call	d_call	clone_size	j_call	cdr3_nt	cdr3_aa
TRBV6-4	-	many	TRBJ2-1	TGTGCCAGCAGTGACTCACAGGACCGCTCCTACAATGAGCAGTTCTTC	CASSDSQDRSYNEQFF
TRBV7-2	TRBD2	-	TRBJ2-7	TGTGCCAGCAGCTACTTAGCGGGAGCGGGGGAGCAGTACTTC	CASSYLAGAGEQYF
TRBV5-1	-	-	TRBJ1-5	TGCGCCAGCAGCTTTGGCACCGATCAGCCCCAGCATTTT	CASSFGTDQPQHF
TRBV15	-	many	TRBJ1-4	TGTGCCACCAGCAGCGGGGTAGCTGAAAAACTGTTTTTT	CATSSGVAEKLFF
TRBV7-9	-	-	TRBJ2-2	TGTGCCAGCAGCTTAGCGCGCGGAAACACCGGGGAGCTGTTTTTT	CASSLARGNTGELFF
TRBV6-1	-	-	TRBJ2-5	TGTGCCAGCAGCGATCAAGAGACCAAGTACTTC	CASSDQETKYF
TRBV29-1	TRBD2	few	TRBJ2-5	TGCAGCGTTGCCGATAGCGGGAGGCAGTGGTCCAAAGAGACCCAGTACTTC	CSVADSGRQWSKETQYF
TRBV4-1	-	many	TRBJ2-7	TGCGCCAGCAGCCGGGACCCCGGTGCGTACGAGCAGTACTTC	CASSRDPGAYEQYF
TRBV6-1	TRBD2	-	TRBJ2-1	TGTGCCAGCAGTATAGCGGGAGGCCATGAGCAGTTCTTC	CASSIAGGHEQFF
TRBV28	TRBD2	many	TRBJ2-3	TGTGCCAGCACCCACTCACGAGGAGGTAGGCTAGCGGGAAGAGGTACGCAGTATTTT	CASTHSRGGRLAGRGTQYF
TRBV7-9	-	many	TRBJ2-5	TGTGCCAGCAGCTTAGTCCAAGAGACCCAGTACTTC	CASSLVQETQYF
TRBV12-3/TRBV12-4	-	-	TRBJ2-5	TGTGCCAGCGGAACGACAGGTGAAGAGACCCAGTACTTC	CASGTTGEETQYF
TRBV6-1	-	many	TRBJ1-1	TGTGCCAGCTTCGGGGGCACTGAAGCTTTCTTT	CASFGGTEAFF
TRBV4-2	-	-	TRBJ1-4	TGTGCCAGCAGCCAAGGGACAGTTCATGGGACTAATGAAAAACTGTTTTTT	CASSQGTVHGTNEKLFF
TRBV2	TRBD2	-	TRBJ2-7	TGTGCCAGCTTATTGGGGGGGATATCCTACGAGCAGTACTTC	CASLLGGISYEQYF
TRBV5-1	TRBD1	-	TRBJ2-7	TGCGCCAGCCAGCTAACAGGGGGCAAAGGCTACGAGCAGTACTTC	CASQLTGGKGYEQYF
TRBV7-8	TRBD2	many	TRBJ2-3	TGTGCCAGCAGCTTAGGGGCTAGCGGGCCAGATACGCAGTATTTT	CASSLGASGPDTQYF
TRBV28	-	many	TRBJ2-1	TGTGCCAGCAGTTTAGGAAGGAAGCAGTTCTTC	CASSLGRKQFF
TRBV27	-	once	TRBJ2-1	TGTGCCAGCCGCTCCACAGGAATACCGACAGGGAGGTACAATGAGCAGTTCTTC	CASRSTGIPTGRYNEQFF
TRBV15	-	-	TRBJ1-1	TGTGCCACCAGGACAGGACAGAACACTGAAGCCTTCTTT	CATRTGQNTEAFF
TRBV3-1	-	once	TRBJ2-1	TGTGCCAGCAGCCCCCGTAGAGGGACTCGGGATGAGCAGTTCTTC	CASSPRRGTRDEQFF
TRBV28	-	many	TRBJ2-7	TGTGCCAGCAGTTTTCGGGTCTACGAGCAGTACTTC	CASSFRVYEQYF
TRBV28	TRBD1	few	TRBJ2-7	TGTGCCAGCAGTACGGGACAGGGCTCCTACGAGCAGTACTTC	CASSTGQGSYEQYF
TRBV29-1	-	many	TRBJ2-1	TGCAGCGTTGCGGTTGTACAATACCAGTTCTTC	CSVAVVQYQFF
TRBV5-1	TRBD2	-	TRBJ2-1	TGCGCCAGCAGCCAAGAAGGGACTATCAATGAGCAGTTCTTC	CASSQEGTINEQFF
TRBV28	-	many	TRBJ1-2	TGTGCCAGCAGTTCCGACTCTCTGGAGGGCTACACCTTC	CASSSDSLEGYTF
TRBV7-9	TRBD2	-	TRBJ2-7	TGTGCCAGCAGTCCACTGGCTAGCGGTCCCTACGAGCAGTACTTC	CASSPLASGPYEQYF
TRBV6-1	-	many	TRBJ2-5	TGTGCCAGCAGCCAGGGACGGGCAAGCCAAGAGACCCAGTACTTC	CASSQGRASQETQYF
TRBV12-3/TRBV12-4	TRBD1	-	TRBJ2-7	TGTGCCAGCAGTCGGGACAGGGTCTACGAGCAGTACTTC	CASSRDRVYEQYF
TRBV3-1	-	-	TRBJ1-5	TGTGCCAGCAGCCAAGGAATACTCGGCAATCAGCCCCAGCATTTT	CASSQGILGNQPQHF
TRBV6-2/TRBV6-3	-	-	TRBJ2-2	TGTGCCAGCACGGGGACGGGTAACACCGGGGAGCTGTTTTTT	CASTGTGNTGELFF
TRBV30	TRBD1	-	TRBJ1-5	TGTGCCTGGAGTTCAGGGGGGAATCAGCCCCAGCATTTT	CAWSSGGNQPQHF
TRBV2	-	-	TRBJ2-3	TGTGCCAGCAGTGATAGCGTAAGTAGCACAGATACGCAGTATTTT	CASSDSVSSTDTQYF
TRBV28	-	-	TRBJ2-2	TGTGCCAGCATTCACTCCGGGAGCGGCGACACCGGGGAGCTGTTTTTT	CASIHSGSGDTGELFF
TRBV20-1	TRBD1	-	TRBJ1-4	TGCAGTGCGCTCGGACAGGGGGCGTTTGAAAAACTGTTTTTT	CSALGQGAFEKLFF
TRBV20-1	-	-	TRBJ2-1	TGCAGTAACTGGGTGGGTCCTTCATACAATGAGCAGTTCTTC	CSNWVGPSYNEQFF
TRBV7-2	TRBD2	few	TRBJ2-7	TGTGCCAGCAGCTTAGGCGGGACTAGCCCCAACGAGCAGTACTTC	CASSLGGTSPNEQYF
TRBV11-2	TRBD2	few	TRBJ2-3	TGTGCCAGCAGCCATCCGACTAGCGGGAGCACAGATACGCAGTATTTT	CASSHPTSGSTDTQYF
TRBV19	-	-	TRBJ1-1	TGTGCCAGTAGTATTTTCCCCGGCCGGGTGAACACTGAAGCTTTCTTT	CASSIFPGRVNTEAFF
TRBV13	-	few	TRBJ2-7	TGTGCCAGCAGCTTAGTTCGCCTAGTCGGCTACGAGCAGTACTTC	CASSLVRLVGYEQYF
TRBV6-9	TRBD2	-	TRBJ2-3	TGTGCCAGCAGTTTCAGCGGGACTACAGATACGAAGTATTTC	CASSFSGTTDTKYF